This TCR beta chain appears in the sequencing data of a study of blood T cell repertoires in COVID-19. This clone was recorded only once. Trimming took 4 bases from V and 4 from J, leaving 11 bases between them. This CDR3 region has 14 residues. Germline values: CDR1 LNHNV, CDR2 YYDKDF (reference sequence). Only in-frame clones appear in the TCRdb table, and some are missing; sequencing was by immunoSEQ multiplex PCR. Of roughly 400,000 clones listed, 88% were seen once; the top ten hold approximately 2.1%. The chain uses TRBV15 and TRBJ1-3; D gene uncertain. The origin of this receptor is a woman aged 40 to 55 with acute COVID-19. The sequenced sample consisted of PBMCs or T cells enriched from blood (not recorded which). This chain's CDR3 is CATSTPSRGNTIYF. The CDR3 coding sequence is TGTGCCACCAGCACCCCCAGCAGGGGAAACACCATATATTTT. Drawing the rest from reference TRBV15 and TRBJ1-3, the complete variable domain is DAMVIQNPRYQVTQFGKPVTLSCSQTLNHNVMYWYQQKSSQAPKLLFHYYDKDFNNEADTPDNFQSRRPNTSFCFLDIRSPGLGDTAMYLCATSTPSRGNTIYFGEGSWLTVV.